The 27 T cell receptor beta chains below all came from one sample that was sequenced in a study of early T cells in non-severe SARS-CoV-2 infection (dated by TCRdb to the early 2020s). The receptor library was made with 5' RACE. These reads were obtained on a NextSeq 500. TCRdb reprocessed the public reads (quality trimming at Q25 with fastp, clone calling with MiXCR) and kept in-frame beta chains. For every CDR3 protein sequence, its rows merge into one entry that carries the most common genes and DNA. The table for this sample lists roughly 24,000 distinct CDR3 sequences; 5% of them were counted only once. The leading ten clones occupy around 4.5% of the sample. Sequenced: whole blood. The receptor set was obtained from an adult who was a healthcare worker with PCR-confirmed SARS-CoV-2 infection or an uninfected control (not recorded which).

This clonotype is judged medium-sized. This chain links TRBV29-1 with TRBJ2-7, with 8 bases identical to TRBD1. Germline CDR1 SQVTM, CDR2 ANQGSEA. Losses at the gene ends were 6 bases for V and 3 bases for J; bases not matched to a gene: 10. CDR3 length: 14 residues. For the CDR3, the DNA is TGCAGCGTACGACTGGACAGGGATCGCTACGAGCAGTACTTC. Translated, it gives CSVRLDRDRYEQYF.

This chain links TRBV19 with TRBJ2-7, with 10 nucleotides matching TRBD1. In germline, CDR1 is LNHDA, CDR2 SQIVND (reference sequence). This CDR3 spans 12 amino acids. The V and J ends lost 9 bases and 3 bases, in that order; junction bases with no gene match: 2. Here the CDR3 DNA reads TGTGCCAGCGGACAGGGGGACTACGAGCAGTACTTC. It codes for CASGQGDYEQYF.

This clonotype showed up many times. The chain links TRBV5-4 to TRBJ2-7; D gene unclear. Germline values: CDR1 SGHNT, CDR2 YYREEE (reference sequence). The CDR3 runs 14 residues. The V end was cut by 0 bases, the J end by 1 base, with 8 bases between. The CDR3 DNA sequence: TGTGCCAGCAGCTTGGATGTCGGATCCTACGAGCAGTACTTC. Protein product: CASSLDVGSYEQYF.

This clonotype was detected many times. The CDR3 spells CASSYSGQAHYGYTF. In DNA form, the CDR3 reads TGTGCCAGCAGTTACTCTGGACAGGCACACTATGGCTACACCTTC. The chain employs TRBV6-2 or TRBV6-3 and TRBJ1-2; TRBD1 agrees at 7 bases. This CDR3 contains 15 residues. V lost 0 bases and J lost 3; bases outside the gene matches: 4. Germline values: CDR1 MNHEY, CDR2 SVGEGT.

This clonotype was detected ten times or more. The chain has TRBV6-1 and TRBJ2-7; 8 nucleotides match TRBD1. The CDR3 extends over 15 amino acids. The V and J ends lost 6 bases and 4 bases, in that order; junction bases with no gene match: 11. From germline, CDR1 is MNHNS and CDR2 SASEGT. DNA of the CDR3: TGTGCCAGCAGCGAACCCCGGACAGGGTATTACGAGCAGTACTTC. Protein sequence: CASSEPRTGYYEQYF.

This clonotype rates as medium-sized. The chain uses TRBV10-1 and TRBJ2-1; D is perhaps TRBD1 (5 bases). CDR3 size: 14 residues. The germline V and J ends were trimmed by 11 bases and 4 bases, with 18 bases remaining between them. Germline V gene lookup returns CDR1 WNHNN and CDR2 SYGVQD (reference sequence). CDR3 in DNA: TGCGCCGGTTATACAGGTGCTTCTTACAATGAGCAGTTCTTC. Protein product: CAGYTGASYNEQFF.

Remarks on this clonotype: This may stem from a read error, because a much larger clone lies one nucleotide away. The chain links TRBV7-3 to TRBJ2-2; D is possibly TRBD2 (5 bases). This CDR3 region has 16 residues. Germline V lookup: CDR1 SGHTA, CDR2 FQGTGA. V lost 5 bases, J lost 3 bases, and 16 bases lay in between. CDR3 sequence: CASSKEASADTGELFF. CDR3 DNA sequence: TGTGCCAGCAGCAAGGAGGCCAGCGCGGACACCGGGGAGCTGTTTTTT.

This clonotype was observed at least ten times. The rearrangement joins TRBV6-2 or TRBV6-3 to TRBJ2-1; D may be TRBD2 (5 bases). Germline V gene data show CDR1 as MNHEY and CDR2 as SVGEGT. This CDR3 has 15 amino acids. V was cut by 6 bases and J by 9 bases, with 21 bases left in between. CDR3 coding DNA: TGTGCCAGCAGCCTATTCGGGTCCCTAGGAGGTGAGCAGTTCTTC. It specifies CASSLFGSLGGEQFF.

This clonotype was recorded at least ten times. V and J are TRBV28 and TRBJ1-6; D is unresolved. The CDR3 runs to 12 residues. Germline CDR1 MDHEN, CDR2 SYDVKM. V dropped 5 bases and J dropped 8 bases, with 7 bases sitting between them. The DNA for the CDR3 is TGTGCCAGCAGTCCCCCAGATTCACCCCTCCACTTT. It yields the protein CASSPPDSPLHF.

This clonotype appeared many times. V usage is TRBV20-1 and J usage is TRBJ1-5; D is ambiguous. The CDR3 runs 14 residues. Trimming left V 0 bases short and J 0 bases short, with 6 bases between. CDR1 and CDR2 from the germline V gene are DFQATT and SNEGSKA (reference sequence). The CDR3 spells CSARDPVSNQPQHF. The CDR3 DNA sequence: TGCAGTGCTAGAGACCCAGTTAGCAATCAGCCCCAGCATTTT.

This clonotype showed up many times. V usage is TRBV7-6 and J usage is TRBJ1-5; unclear D gene. The CDR3 consists of 13 residues. CDR1 is SGHVS, CDR2 FNYEAQ, per germline. Trimming shortened V by 5 bases and J by 0 bases, and 5 bases separated the two germline ends. The CDR3 coding sequence is TGTGCCAGCAGCCCGTATAGCAATCAGCCCCAGCATTTT. Translation gives CASSPYSNQPQHF.

Only a few counts were recorded for this clonotype. The J gene is TRBJ1-1, the V gene TRBV7-2; 7 nucleotides agree with TRBD1. CDR1 and CDR2 from the germline V gene are SGHTA and FQGNSA. The CDR3 runs 13 residues. V trimming: 1 base; J trimming: 6 bases; junction bases outside the gene matches: 2. The CDR3 DNA reads TGTGCCAGCAGCTTAGTAGGACAGGCTGAAGCTTTCTTT. It yields the protein CASSLVGQAEAFF.

This clonotype showed up many times. The chain links TRBV10-1 to TRBJ1-1; the match to TRBD1 covers 11 bases. Germline-derived CDR1 and CDR2 are WNHNN and SYGVQD (reference sequence). V trimming: 7 bases; J trimming: 9 bases; junction bases outside the gene matches: 10. This CDR3 comprises 14 residues. In DNA form, the CDR3 reads TGCGCCAGCACCCCCCGCGGACAGGGGGCCAAAGCTTTCTTT. It translates to CASTPRGQGAKAFF.

This clonotype was seen at least ten times. The chain joins TRBV7-2 to TRBJ1-3; D unresolved. CDR3 length: 15 residues. V shed 2 bases and J shed 4 bases, with 12 bases lying between them. Germline V gene sequence: CDR1 SGHTA, CDR2 FQGNSA. CDR3 sequence (DNA): TGTGCCAGCAGCTTATCGGTAGGGCCCGGAAACACCATATATTTT. It codes for CASSLSVGPGNTIYF.

The chain joins TRBV10-3 to TRBJ2-1, with 11 bases that match TRBD2. V shed 6 bases and J 4 bases; nucleotides not matched to a gene: 5. The germline V gene encodes CDR1 ENHRY and CDR2 SYGVKD. The CDR3 has 15 residues. CDR3 nucleotides: TGTGCCATCAGGATGACTAGCGGGGATTACAATGAGCAGTTCTTC. As protein: CAIRMTSGDYNEQFF.

This clonotype was observed at least ten times. The CDR3 DNA reads TGCAGCGTTGAGGCACAGGAGGGAGGATACGAGCAGTACTTC. It specifies CSVEAQEGGYEQYF. The V and J genes are TRBV29-1 and TRBJ2-7; D may be TRBD2 (6 bases). Germline V lookup: CDR1 SQVTM, CDR2 ANQGSEA. Trimming pared 3 bases from V and 4 bases from J, leaving 16 bases between. The CDR3 is 14 residues long.

The chain employs TRBV7-6 and TRBJ1-1, with D uncertain. V was trimmed by 1 base and J by 8 bases, leaving 8 bases between them. The CDR3 covers 12 residues. Per the germline V gene, CDR1 is SGHVS and CDR2 is FNYEAQ. As DNA, the CDR3 is TGTGCCAGCAGCTTAGTTTGGCAGGAAGCTTTCTTT. This codes for CASSLVWQEAFF. The full variable domain, rest sourced from reference TRBV7-6 and TRBJ1-1, is GAGVSQSPRYKVTKRGQDVALRCDPISGHVSLYWYRQALGQGPEFLTYFNYEAQQDKSGLPNDRFSAERPEGSISTLTIQRTEQRDSAMYRCASSLVWQEAFFGQGTRLTVV.

This clonotype was counted at least ten times. CDR3 region: CASSPTVGGQPQHF. In nucleotides, the CDR3 is TGTGCCAGCAGTCCTACAGTAGGTGGTCAGCCCCAGCATTTT. V usage is TRBV6-5 and J usage is TRBJ1-5; D gene unclear. The germline V gene encodes CDR1 MNHEY and CDR2 SVGAGI. The germline V and J ends were trimmed by 5 bases and 6 bases, with 14 bases remaining between them. The CDR3 runs to 14 residues.

This clonotype was picked up many times. The gene calls are TRBV29-1 and TRBJ1-6; 8 bases fit TRBD1. J was trimmed by 9 bases and V by 5 bases; bases with no gene match: 6. Germline assignment: CDR1 SQVTM and CDR2 ANQGSEA. The CDR3 loop spans 13 amino acids. The CDR3 nucleotides read TGCAGCGTTCAGGACAGGGTTGGTTCACCCCTCCACTTT. Residues: CSVQDRVGSPLHF.

This clonotype has ten or more counts. The V and J genes are TRBV20-1 and TRBJ1-6; D call uncertain. Germline V gives CDR1 DFQATT, CDR2 SNEGSKA (reference sequence). Trimming stripped 2 bases from V and 14 bases from J, with 13 bases between. The CDR3 runs 12 residues. As DNA, the CDR3 is TGCAGTGCTAGATGGGCAGGTTCCTCCCTCCACTTT. It translates to CSARWAGSSLHF.

This clonotype is classed as medium-sized. The rearrangement uses TRBV6-1 and TRBJ2-7; D gene ambiguous. Per germline, CDR1 MNHNS and CDR2 SASEGT. The V end was cut by 5 bases, the J end by 5 bases, with 10 bases between. This CDR3 comprises 12 residues. CDR3 DNA: TGTGCCAGCAGTTCGGGTGTCGACGAGCAGTACTTC. This translates into CASSSGVDEQYF.

Many counts were recorded for this clonotype. This chain uses TRBV7-9 with TRBJ2-1; TRBD1 or TRBD2 may be the D gene (6 bases each). This CDR3 comprises 15 residues. V was trimmed by 5 bases and J by 2 bases, leaving 13 bases between them. Germline CDR1 is SEHNR and CDR2 is FQNEAQ (reference sequence). The CDR3 protein is CASSPSGGPYNEQFF. CDR3 coding DNA: TGTGCCAGCAGCCCTTCTGGGGGGCCCTACAATGAGCAGTTCTTC.

There are many counts of this clonotype. The chain is built from TRBV15 and TRBJ2-7, with TRBD2 matching 12 bases. With 1 base clipped from V and 4 bases from J, the junction kept 8 bases outside the gene matches. This CDR3 is 17 amino acids long. Germline-derived CDR1 and CDR2 are LNHNV and YYDKDF (reference sequence). CDR3 bases: TGTGCCACCAGCAGAGTTGCTAGACTAGCGGGGGCTTACGAGCAGTACTTC. Protein: CATSRVARLAGAYEQYF.

This clonotype was detected ten times or more. This rearrangement joins TRBV7-9 to TRBJ2-1; 8 nucleotides match TRBD2. Trimming took 1 base from V and 4 from J; bases not matched to a gene: 6. CDR1 and CDR2 (germline): SEHNR, FQNEAQ (reference sequence). This CDR3 region has 16 residues. This CDR3 reads CASSLDERGSYNEQFF. The CDR3 DNA reads TGTGCCAGCAGCTTAGATGAGCGGGGGAGTTACAATGAGCAGTTCTTC.

This clonotype was detected ten times or more. The chain recombines TRBV7-9 with TRBJ2-7; D is unclear. Trimming removed 4 bases from V and 7 bases from J, with 11 bases in between. This CDR3 is built from 12 residues. Germline lookup yields CDR1 SEHNR and CDR2 FQNEAQ (reference sequence). CDR3: CASSYDRWEQYF. The CDR3 DNA reads as TGTGCCAGCAGCTACGATCGGTGGGAGCAGTACTTC.

This clonotype was counted a single time. A much larger clone is a single base away; this may be a read error. It is likely a read error, because the conserved phenylalanine at the end of the CDR3 is missing. The V call is TRBV4-2, the J call TRBJ1-3; 8 bases align to TRBD1. The CDR3 loop spans 15 amino acids. Germline V lookup: CDR1 LGHNA, CDR2 YNFKEQ. V was pared by 0 bases and J by 4 bases, with 2 bases of the junction left unmatched. This chain's CDR3 is CASSQEGDRGNTIYS. The DNA of the CDR3 is TGTGCCAGCAGCCAAGAGGGGGACAGGGGAAACACCATATATTCT.

This clonotype was seen many times. The gene calls are TRBV29-1 and TRBJ1-2; 11 bases fit TRBD1. Germline CDR1 reads SQVTM; CDR2 reads ANQGSEA. The CDR3 is made up of 12 amino acids. J was trimmed by 6 bases and V by 6 bases; bases with no gene match: 3. The CDR3 DNA is TGCAGCGTGCTGGGACAGGGGGATGGCTACACCTTC. It is translated as CSVLGQGDGYTF.